Listed here are 26 T cell receptor beta chains from one sample, sequenced in a study of CD8 T cells in Susac syndrome. RNA in amounts of about 0.5 to 1 ug was reverse transcribed with random hexamers. TCRdb recomputed calls from the immunoSEQ multiplex PCR reads with MiXCR, one row per CDR3 protein. The sample records about 210,000 distinct CDR3 sequences, 90% to 95% being singletons. Specimen: CD4+ T cells from PBMCs. All receptors derive from a human donor in good health.

The chain links TRBV20-1 to TRBJ2-2, with D hard to call. CDR1 is DFQATT and CDR2 is SNEGSKA in the germline V gene (reference sequence). The CDR3 loop spans 14 amino acids. V was clipped by 4 bases and J by 4 bases, with 13 bases between them. CDR3 region: CSAKSRLGTGELFF. DNA of the CDR3: TGCAGTGCTAAATCCAGGTTGGGCACCGGGGAGCTGTTTTTT.

This clonotype has a single count. The chain has TRBV20-1 and TRBJ2-2, with D possibly called TRBD1 or TRBD2 (5 bases each). Germline CDR1 is DFQATT and CDR2 is SNEGSKA (reference sequence). The CDR3 covers 15 residues. V gave up 6 bases and J gave up 0 bases, with 14 bases separating them. This CDR3 reads CSALGGIANTGELFF. Written as DNA, the CDR3 is TGCAGTGCCCTTGGGGGTATAGCGAACACCGGGGAGCTGTTTTTT.

The chain employs TRBV5-1 and TRBJ2-2, with D unresolved. The CDR3 has 15 amino acids. Germline lookup yields CDR1 SGHRS and CDR2 YFSETQ. With 4 bases removed from V and 7 bases from J, the gap between germline ends came to 17 bases. CDR3 region: CASSPLNGWNGELFF. As DNA, the CDR3 is TGCGCCAGCAGCCCCCTTAATGGATGGAACGGGGAGCTGTTTTTT. The full variable domain, rest sourced from reference TRBV5-1 and TRBJ2-2, is KAGVTQTPRYLIKTRGQQVTLSCSPISGHRSVSWYQQTPGQGLQFLFEYFSETQRNKGNFPGRFSGRQFSNSRSEMNVSTLELGDSALYLCASSPLNGWNGELFFGEGSRLTVL.

The gene calls are TRBV12-3 or TRBV12-4 and TRBJ2-7, with 9 bases identical to TRBD1. J gave up 0 bases and V 5 bases, and 5 bases lay outside the gene matches. This CDR3 comprises 15 residues. Here the CDR3 DNA reads TGTGCCAGCAGTCCTACAGGGGGCCGCTCCTACGAGCAGTACTTC. As protein: CASSPTGGRSYEQYF.

V gene TRBV24-1 combines with J gene TRBJ2-1; possibly TRBD2 for D (5 bases). Per germline, CDR1 KGHDR and CDR2 SFDVKD. The CDR3 is made up of 18 amino acids. The V end was cut by 3 bases, the J end by 5 bases, with 22 bases between. CDR3 nucleotides: TGTGCCACCAGTGATCCGCCCATCCGGACTGCTCTGGACAATGAGCAGTTCTTC. It specifies CATSDPPIRTALDNEQFF.

This chain connects TRBV2 to TRBJ2-2; 7 positions agree with TRBD1. The CDR3 spans 14 residues. J was trimmed by 7 bases and V by 4 bases; bases with no gene match: 6. Germline loops: CDR1 SNHLY, CDR2 FYNNEI. CDR3: CASSGDRQGGELFF. DNA of the CDR3: TGTGCCAGCAGTGGGGACAGACAGGGCGGGGAGCTGTTTTTT.

This clonotype was found once. V gene TRBV29-1 combines with J gene TRBJ2-1; TRBD2 is a possible D gene (6 bases). Germline-derived CDR1 and CDR2 are SQVTM and ANQGSEA. CDR3 length: 14 amino acids. With 5 bases removed from V and 8 bases from J, the gap between germline ends came to 19 bases. The CDR3 sequence is CSVRREAQIHEQFF. CDR3 nucleotide sequence: TGCAGCGTTCGTAGGGAGGCCCAAATCCATGAGCAGTTCTTC.

V gene TRBV30 combines with J gene TRBJ2-1, with 10 nucleotides matching TRBD2. Germline values: CDR1 GTSNPN, CDR2 SVGIG (reference sequence). Trimming at V came to 3 bases and at J to 6 bases, leaving 8 bases not matched to a gene. The CDR3 length is 15 residues. CDR3 sequence (DNA): TGTGCCTGGAGCTATGGGCTAGCGGGAGTCAATGAGCAGTTCTTC. Translating gives CAWSYGLAGVNEQFF.

This clonotype was counted a single time. The chain couples TRBV28 to TRBJ1-1; tentatively, D is TRBD1 (6 bases). V was trimmed by 5 bases and J by 3 bases, leaving 19 bases between them. This CDR3 comprises 16 residues. The germline V gene encodes CDR1 MDHEN and CDR2 SYDVKM. CDR3 protein: CASSHRVGGSHTEAFF. The CDR3 coding sequence is TGTGCCAGCAGTCATAGAGTAGGGGGATCTCACACTGAAGCTTTCTTT.

The rearrangement links TRBV29-1 to TRBJ1-5; a possible D gene is TRBD1 (5 bases). CDR3 length: 13 amino acids. V dropped 4 bases and J dropped 4 bases, with 11 bases sitting between them. Per germline, CDR1 SQVTM and CDR2 ANQGSEA. The CDR3 sequence: CSVVWGGNQPQHF. In DNA form, the CDR3 reads TGCAGCGTTGTTTGGGGGGGGAATCAGCCCCAGCATTTT.

This clonotype was detected only once. The J gene is TRBJ2-2, the V gene TRBV12-3 or TRBV12-4, with a possible D match to TRBD1 (5 bases). The CDR3 has 14 residues. The germline V and J ends were trimmed by 5 bases and 1 base, with 8 bases remaining between them. The CDR3 nucleotides are TGTGCCAGCAGTCCTAGGGGGAACACCGGGGAGCTGTTTTTT. Encoded protein: CASSPRGNTGELFF.

The chain links TRBV11-3 to TRBJ2-5; D tentatively fits TRBD1 or TRBD2 (5 bases each). V lost 5 bases and J lost 5, with 24 bases in between. This CDR3 is built from 17 residues. Per germline, CDR1 SGHNT and CDR2 YENEEA. CDR3 region: CASSRGTYGRGKETQYF. The CDR3, as DNA: TGTGCCAGCAGCCGAGGGACCTATGGACGGGGAAAGGAGACCCAGTACTTC.

J is TRBJ2-2 and V is TRBV23-1; D is unresolved. TRBV23-1 is given ORF status, its function remaining uncertain. V lost 6 bases to trimming and J lost 1 base, with 9 bases between them. The CDR3 runs to 14 residues. CDR3 protein: CASRTRRNTGELFF. CDR3 in DNA: TGCGCCAGCAGGACGCGGCGGAACACCGGGGAGCTGTTTTTT.

The rearrangement joins TRBV7-2 to TRBJ2-1; 8 bases map to TRBD2. Trimming cost V 1 base and J 9 bases; bases outside gene matches: 8. CDR3 length: 15 residues. Germline V gene lookup returns CDR1 SGHTA and CDR2 FQGNSA. For the CDR3, the DNA is TGTGCCAGCAGCTTAGAAGGAGCGGGGGTAGGTGAGCAGTTCTTC. Encoded protein: CASSLEGAGVGEQFF. Supplemented by reference TRBV7-2 and TRBJ2-1, the full variable domain reads GAGVSQSPSNKVTEKGKDVELRCDPISGHTALYWYRQSLGQGLEFLIYFQGNSAPDKSGLPSDRFSAERTGGSVSTLTIQRTQQEDSAVYLCASSLEGAGVGEQFFGPGTRLTVL.

The V and J genes are TRBV29-1 and TRBJ2-3; D gene uncertain. Germline CDR1 SQVTM, CDR2 ANQGSEA. V lost 6 bases and J lost 5, with 15 bases in between. The CDR3 length is 13 residues. The CDR3: CSVKTVGGDTQYF. The CDR3 region has the DNA TGCAGCGTGAAAACGGTCGGTGGAGATACGCAGTATTTT.

The CDR3 coding sequence is TGCAGTGCTAGAGATAGGGTCGGTAGAAGCACAGATACGCAGTATTTT. It specifies CSARDRVGRSTDTQYF. The chain carries TRBV20-1 and TRBJ2-3; D is unclear. In germline, CDR1 is DFQATT, CDR2 SNEGSKA (reference sequence). Trimming left V 0 bases short and J 0 bases short, with 13 bases between. This CDR3 has 16 amino acids.

This sequence joins TRBV4-1 and TRBJ1-5, with D possibly being TRBD1 (5 bases). Germline V CDR1 and CDR2: MGHRA, YSYEKL. The germline V and J ends were trimmed by 0 bases and 3 bases, with 15 bases remaining between them. The CDR3 runs to 17 residues. The CDR3 sequence is CASSQESVGASNQPQHF. The CDR3 nucleotides are TGCGCCAGCAGCCAAGAGTCGGTAGGGGCTTCCAATCAGCCCCAGCATTTT.

This clonotype was seen only once. The chain joins TRBV4-3 to TRBJ2-2; TRBD1 aligns across 11 bases. CDR3 length: 14 amino acids. Germline CDR1 LGHNA, CDR2 YSLEER. Unmatched junction bases numbered 1, after V lost 4 bases and J lost 6 bases. This CDR3 reads CASSPDRGPGELFF. CDR3 nucleotide sequence: TGCGCCAGCAGCCCGGACAGGGGGCCCGGGGAGCTGTTTTTT.

This clonotype was seen just once. The rearrangement joins TRBV29-1 to TRBJ1-2; 7 bases map to TRBD1. Germline assignment: CDR1 SQVTM and CDR2 ANQGSEA. The CDR3 runs 11 residues. Trimming cost V 7 bases and J 4 bases; bases outside gene matches: 3. The CDR3 spells CSGGTAYGYTF. The CDR3 bases are TGCAGCGGGGGGACAGCCTATGGCTACACCTTC.

The V call is TRBV5-1, the J call TRBJ1-6; TRBD1 might be the D (5 bases). Germline-derived CDR1 and CDR2 are SGHRS and YFSETQ. V was trimmed by 1 base and J by 9 bases, leaving 14 bases between them. The CDR3 totals 15 residues. CDR3 sequence (DNA): TGCGCCAGCAGCTTGCGAGGGGATTCGGGTTCACCCCTCCACTTT. This translates into CASSLRGDSGSPLHF. Complete variable domain (other parts from reference TRBV5-1 and TRBJ1-6): KAGVTQTPRYLIKTRGQQVTLSCSPISGHRSVSWYQQTPGQGLQFLFEYFSETQRNKGNFPGRFSGRQFSNSRSEMNVSTLELGDSALYLCASSLRGDSGSPLHFGNGTRLTVT.

The chain is built from TRBV20-1 and TRBJ1-5; D is undetermined. Germline loops: CDR1 DFQATT, CDR2 SNEGSKA (reference sequence). The CDR3 contains 11 residues. Trimming took off 6 bases at V and 3 bases at J, with 6 bases between the two ends. CDR3 bases: TGCAGTGCAGTACCCAATCAGCCCCAGCATTTT. Encoded protein: CSAVPNQPQHF.

The rearrangement uses TRBV20-1 and TRBJ2-5; D may be TRBD1 or TRBD2 (5 bases each). Germline loops: CDR1 DFQATT, CDR2 SNEGSKA (reference sequence). The CDR3 contains 14 residues. V was cut by 6 bases and J by 3 bases, with 17 bases left in between. CDR3 loop: CSADRGTEKETQYF. The CDR3 nucleotides are TGCAGTGCAGATCGTGGGACGGAGAAAGAGACCCAGTACTTC.

J is TRBJ2-4 and V is TRBV5-4; D might be TRBD1 (5 bases). The CDR3 covers 12 residues. Germline V CDR1 and CDR2: SGHNT, YYREEE (reference sequence). Between the trimmed V and J ends, which lost 1 base and 9 bases, there was a span of 8 bases. CDR3: CASSLRGSIQYF. In DNA, the CDR3 is TGTGCCAGCAGCTTGAGGGGCAGCATTCAGTACTTC. Full variable domain (rest looked up from reference TRBV5-4 and TRBJ2-4): ETGVTQSPTHLIKTRGQQVTLRCSSQSGHNTVSWYQQALGQGPQFIFQYYREEENGRGNFPPRFSGLQFPNYSSELNVNALELDDSALYLCASSLRGSIQYFGAGTRLSVL.

The chain is built from TRBV29-1 and TRBJ1-4, with D uncertain. The CDR3 is made up of 15 amino acids. Looked up from germline, CDR1 is SQVTM and CDR2 is ANQGSEA. V lost 1 base and J 2 bases, leaving 11 bases between the germline ends. CDR3 region: CSVEGGNGTNEKLFF. DNA for the CDR3: TGCAGCGTTGAAGGGGGAAACGGTACTAATGAAAAACTGTTTTTT.

The chain has TRBV3-1 and TRBJ2-1, with 12 bases fitting TRBD2. The germline V gene has CDR1 LGHDT and CDR2 YNNKEL (reference sequence). This CDR3 has 15 residues. V lost 6 bases and J lost 8; bases outside the gene matches: 8. The CDR3 reads CASSLAGGVGDEQFF. CDR3 DNA sequence: TGTGCCAGCAGTCTAGCGGGAGGGGTTGGAGATGAGCAGTTCTTC.

This chain links TRBV20-1 with TRBJ2-5, with 9 bases matching TRBD1. Germline V gene sequence: CDR1 DFQATT, CDR2 SNEGSKA (reference sequence). The CDR3 runs to 15 residues. The J segment lost 5 bases and the V segment lost 6 bases, leaving 13 bases of the junction unmatched. The CDR3 sequence is CSADDPGQGRETQYF. The CDR3 DNA follows: TGCAGTGCCGACGATCCGGGACAGGGACGGGAGACCCAGTACTTC.